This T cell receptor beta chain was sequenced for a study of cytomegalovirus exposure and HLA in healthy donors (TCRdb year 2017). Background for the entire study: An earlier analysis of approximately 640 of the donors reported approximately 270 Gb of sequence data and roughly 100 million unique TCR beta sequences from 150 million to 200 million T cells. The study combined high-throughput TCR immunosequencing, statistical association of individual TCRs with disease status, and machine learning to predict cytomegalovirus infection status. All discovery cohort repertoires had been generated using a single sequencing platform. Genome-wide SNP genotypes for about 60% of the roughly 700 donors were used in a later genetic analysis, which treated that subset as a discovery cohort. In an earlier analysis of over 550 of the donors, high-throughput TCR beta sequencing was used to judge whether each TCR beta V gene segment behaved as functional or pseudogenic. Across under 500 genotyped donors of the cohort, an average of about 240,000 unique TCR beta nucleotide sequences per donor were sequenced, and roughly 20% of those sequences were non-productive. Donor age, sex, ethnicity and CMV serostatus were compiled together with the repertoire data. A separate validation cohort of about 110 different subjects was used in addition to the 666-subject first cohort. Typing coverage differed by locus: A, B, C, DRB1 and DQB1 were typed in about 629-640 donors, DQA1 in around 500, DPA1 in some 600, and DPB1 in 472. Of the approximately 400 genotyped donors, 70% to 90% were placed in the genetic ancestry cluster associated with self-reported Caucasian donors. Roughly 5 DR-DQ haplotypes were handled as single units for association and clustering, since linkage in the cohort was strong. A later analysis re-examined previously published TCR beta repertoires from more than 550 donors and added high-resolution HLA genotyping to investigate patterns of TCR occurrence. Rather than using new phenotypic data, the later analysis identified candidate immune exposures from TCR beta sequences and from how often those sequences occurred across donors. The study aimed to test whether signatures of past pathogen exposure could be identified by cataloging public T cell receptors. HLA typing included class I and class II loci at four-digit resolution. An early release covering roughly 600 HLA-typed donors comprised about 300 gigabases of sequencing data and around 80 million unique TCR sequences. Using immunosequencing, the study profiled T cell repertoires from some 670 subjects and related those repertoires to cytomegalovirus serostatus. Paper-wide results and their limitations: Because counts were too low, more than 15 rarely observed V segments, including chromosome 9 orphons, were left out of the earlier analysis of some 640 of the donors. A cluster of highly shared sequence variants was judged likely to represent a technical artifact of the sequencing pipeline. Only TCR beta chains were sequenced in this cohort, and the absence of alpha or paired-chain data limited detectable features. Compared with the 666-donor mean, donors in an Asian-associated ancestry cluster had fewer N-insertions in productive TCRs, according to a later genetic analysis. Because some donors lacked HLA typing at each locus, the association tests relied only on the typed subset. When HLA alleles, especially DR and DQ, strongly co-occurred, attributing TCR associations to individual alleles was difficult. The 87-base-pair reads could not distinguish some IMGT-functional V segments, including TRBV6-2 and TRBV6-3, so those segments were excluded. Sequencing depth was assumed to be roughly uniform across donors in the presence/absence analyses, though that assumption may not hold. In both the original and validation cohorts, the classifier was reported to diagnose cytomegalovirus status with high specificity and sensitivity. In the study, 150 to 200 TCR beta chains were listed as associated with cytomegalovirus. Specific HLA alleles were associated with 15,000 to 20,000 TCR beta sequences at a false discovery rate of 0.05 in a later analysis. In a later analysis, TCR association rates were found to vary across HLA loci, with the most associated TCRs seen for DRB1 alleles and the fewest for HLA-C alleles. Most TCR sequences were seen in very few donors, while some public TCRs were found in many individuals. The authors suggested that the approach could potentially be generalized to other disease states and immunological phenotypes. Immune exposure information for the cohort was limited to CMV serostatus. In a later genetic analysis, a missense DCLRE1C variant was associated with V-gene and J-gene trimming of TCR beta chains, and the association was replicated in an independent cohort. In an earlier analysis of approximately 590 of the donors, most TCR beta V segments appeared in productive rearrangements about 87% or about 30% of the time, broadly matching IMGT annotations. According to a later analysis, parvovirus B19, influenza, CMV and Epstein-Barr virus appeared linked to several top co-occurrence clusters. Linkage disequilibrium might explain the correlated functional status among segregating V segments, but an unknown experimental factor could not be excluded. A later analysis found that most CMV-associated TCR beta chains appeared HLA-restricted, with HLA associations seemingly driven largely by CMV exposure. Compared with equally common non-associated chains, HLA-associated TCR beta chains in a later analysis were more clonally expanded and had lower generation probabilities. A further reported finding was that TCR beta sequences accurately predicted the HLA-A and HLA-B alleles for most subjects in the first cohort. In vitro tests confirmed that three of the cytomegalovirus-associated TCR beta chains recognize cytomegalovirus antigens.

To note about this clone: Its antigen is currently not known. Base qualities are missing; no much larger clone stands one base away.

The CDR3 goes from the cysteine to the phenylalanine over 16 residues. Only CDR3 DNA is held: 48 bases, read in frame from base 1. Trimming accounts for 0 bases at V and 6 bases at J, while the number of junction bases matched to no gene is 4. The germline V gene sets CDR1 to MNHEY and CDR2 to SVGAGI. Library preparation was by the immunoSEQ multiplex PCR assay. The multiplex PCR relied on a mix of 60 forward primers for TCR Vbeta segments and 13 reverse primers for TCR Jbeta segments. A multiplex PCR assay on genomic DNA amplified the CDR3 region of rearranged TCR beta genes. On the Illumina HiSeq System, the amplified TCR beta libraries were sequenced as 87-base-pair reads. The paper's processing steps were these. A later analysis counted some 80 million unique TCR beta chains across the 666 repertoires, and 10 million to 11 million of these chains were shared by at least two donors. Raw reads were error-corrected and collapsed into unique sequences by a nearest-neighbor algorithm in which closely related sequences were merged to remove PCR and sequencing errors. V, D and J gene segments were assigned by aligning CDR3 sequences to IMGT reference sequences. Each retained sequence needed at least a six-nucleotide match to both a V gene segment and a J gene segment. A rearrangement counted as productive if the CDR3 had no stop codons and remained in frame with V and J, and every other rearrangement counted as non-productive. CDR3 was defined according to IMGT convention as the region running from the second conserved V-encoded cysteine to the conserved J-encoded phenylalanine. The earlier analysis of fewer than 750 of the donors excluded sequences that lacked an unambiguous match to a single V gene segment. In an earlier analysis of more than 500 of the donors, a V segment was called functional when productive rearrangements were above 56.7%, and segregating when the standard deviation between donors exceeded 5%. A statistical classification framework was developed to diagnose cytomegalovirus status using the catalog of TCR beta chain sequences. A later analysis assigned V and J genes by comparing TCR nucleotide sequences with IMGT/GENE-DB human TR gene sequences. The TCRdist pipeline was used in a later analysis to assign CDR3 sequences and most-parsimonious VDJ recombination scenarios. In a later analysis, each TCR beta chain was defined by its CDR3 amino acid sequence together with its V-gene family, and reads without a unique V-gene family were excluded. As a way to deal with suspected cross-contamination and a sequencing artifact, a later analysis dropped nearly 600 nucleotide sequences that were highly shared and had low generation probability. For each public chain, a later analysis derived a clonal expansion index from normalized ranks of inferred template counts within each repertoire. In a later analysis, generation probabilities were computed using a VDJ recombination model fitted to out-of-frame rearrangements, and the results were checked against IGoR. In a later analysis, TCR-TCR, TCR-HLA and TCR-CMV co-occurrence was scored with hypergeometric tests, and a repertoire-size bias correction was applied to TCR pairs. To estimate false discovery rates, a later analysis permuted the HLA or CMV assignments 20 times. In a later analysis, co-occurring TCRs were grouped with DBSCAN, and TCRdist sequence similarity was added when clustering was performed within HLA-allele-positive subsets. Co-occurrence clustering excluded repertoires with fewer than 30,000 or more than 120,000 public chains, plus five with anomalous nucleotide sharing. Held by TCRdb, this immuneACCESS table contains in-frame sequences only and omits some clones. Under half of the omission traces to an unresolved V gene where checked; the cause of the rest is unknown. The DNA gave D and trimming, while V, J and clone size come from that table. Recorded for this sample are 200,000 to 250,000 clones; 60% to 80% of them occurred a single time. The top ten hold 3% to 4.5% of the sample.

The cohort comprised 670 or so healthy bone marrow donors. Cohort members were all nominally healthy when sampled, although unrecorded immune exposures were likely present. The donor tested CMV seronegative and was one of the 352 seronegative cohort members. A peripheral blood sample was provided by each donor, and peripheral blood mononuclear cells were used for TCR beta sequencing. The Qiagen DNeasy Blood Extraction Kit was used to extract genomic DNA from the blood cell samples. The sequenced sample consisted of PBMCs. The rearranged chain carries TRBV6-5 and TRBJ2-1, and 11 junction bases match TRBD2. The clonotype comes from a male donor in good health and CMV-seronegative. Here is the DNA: TGTGCCAGCAGTTACTCGGGACTAGCGGATAGCAATGAGCAGTTCTTC. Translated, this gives CASSYSGLADSNEQFF.